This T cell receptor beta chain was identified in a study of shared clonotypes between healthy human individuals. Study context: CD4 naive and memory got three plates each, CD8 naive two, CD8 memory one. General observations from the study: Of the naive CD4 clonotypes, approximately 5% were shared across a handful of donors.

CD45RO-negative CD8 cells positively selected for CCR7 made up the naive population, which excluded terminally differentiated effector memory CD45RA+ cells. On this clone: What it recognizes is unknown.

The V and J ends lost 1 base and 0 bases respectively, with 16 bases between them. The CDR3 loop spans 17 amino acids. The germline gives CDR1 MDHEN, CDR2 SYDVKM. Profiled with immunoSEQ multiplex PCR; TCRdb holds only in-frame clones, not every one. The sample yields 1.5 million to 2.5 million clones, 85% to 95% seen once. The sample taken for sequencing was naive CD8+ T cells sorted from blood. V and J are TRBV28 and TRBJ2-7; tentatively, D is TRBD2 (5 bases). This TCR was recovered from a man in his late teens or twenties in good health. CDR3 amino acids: CASSLYAGLKSSYEQYF. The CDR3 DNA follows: TGTGCCAGCAGTTTATACGCCGGACTGAAGAGCTCCTACGAGCAGTACTTC.